Listed below are T cell receptor beta chains from one sample, sequenced in a study of beta chain features in type 1 diabetes. This table comes from immunoSEQ multiplex PCR, and its TCRdb copy is limited to in-frame clones, with some not included. Counted here are some 330,000 clones, approximately 10% occurring once; the ten biggest clones make up just over 0.015%. The specimen was naive CD4+ T cells from blood. These receptors were obtained from a woman under 40 in good health. The CDR3 runs from the conserved cysteine through the conserved F or W. D genes are given only for firm matches. Part of the rows lack a size; the others show once, few, many or a class for expanded clones.

D gene: .; V gene: TRBV2; clone size: .; J gene: TRBJ2-1; CDR3 protein: CASRMAGNYNEQFF; CDR3 DNA: TGTGCCAGCAGGATGGCGGGGAACTACAATGAGCAGTTCTTC
D gene: TRBD1; V gene: TRBV7-2; clone size: few; J gene: TRBJ2-7; CDR3 protein: CASSSGTGGYEQYF; CDR3 DNA: TGTGCCAGCAGCTCCGGGACAGGGGGCTACGAGCAGTACTTC
D gene: TRBD1; V gene: TRBV6-5; clone size: .; J gene: TRBJ2-5; CDR3 protein: CASVRTGVVETQYF; CDR3 DNA: TGTGCCAGCGTGAGGACAGGGGTCGTGGAGACCCAGTACTTC
D gene: .; V gene: TRBV29-1; clone size: few; J gene: TRBJ1-1; CDR3 protein: CSVVRASYTEAFF; CDR3 DNA: TGCAGCGTTGTGAGAGCCTCGTACACTGAAGCTTTCTTT
D gene: TRBD2; V gene: TRBV9; clone size: few; J gene: TRBJ2-1; CDR3 protein: CASSVGGTSVDEQFF; CDR3 DNA: TGTGCCAGCAGCGTAGGAGGGACTAGCGTCGATGAGCAGTTCTTC
D gene: .; V gene: TRBV27; clone size: .; J gene: TRBJ2-7; CDR3 protein: CASRRLGFYEQYF; CDR3 DNA: TGTGCCAGCCGAAGACTAGGGTTCTACGAGCAGTACTTC
D gene: TRBD2; V gene: TRBV28; clone size: few; J gene: TRBJ2-5; CDR3 protein: CASSFSGTREETQYF; CDR3 DNA: TGTGCCAGCAGTTTCTCGGGGACTAGGGAAGAGACCCAGTACTTC
D gene: TRBD2; V gene: TRBV7-2; clone size: few; J gene: TRBJ2-4; CDR3 protein: CASSLERGMGIQYF; CDR3 DNA: TGTGCCAGCAGCTTAGAGCGGGGGATGGGCATTCAGTACTTC
D gene: TRBD1; V gene: TRBV6-5; clone size: few; J gene: TRBJ2-1; CDR3 protein: CASSSPGTGDPNEQFF; CDR3 DNA: TGTGCCAGCAGTTCGCCCGGGACAGGGGACCCCAATGAGCAGTTCTTC
D gene: TRBD1; V gene: TRBV7-9; clone size: .; J gene: TRBJ2-2; CDR3 protein: CASSVGTAFTGELFF; CDR3 DNA: TGTGCCAGCAGCGTAGGGACAGCCTTCACCGGGGAGCTGTTTTTT
D gene: .; V gene: TRBV9; clone size: .; J gene: TRBJ1-3; CDR3 protein: CASSVRGDLGNTIYF; CDR3 DNA: TGTGCCAGCAGCGTCAGGGGAGATCTTGGAAACACCATATATTTT
D gene: .; V gene: TRBV29-1; clone size: .; J gene: TRBJ2-1; CDR3 protein: CSVGGLSSYNEQFF; CDR3 DNA: TGCAGCGTGGGTGGGCTTTCCTCCTACAATGAGCAGTTCTTC
D gene: .; V gene: TRBV30; clone size: .; J gene: TRBJ1-1; CDR3 protein: CAWSVVRGTEAFF; CDR3 DNA: TGTGCCTGGAGTGTAGTTCGGGGCACTGAAGCTTTCTTT
D gene: TRBD2; V gene: TRBV7-2; clone size: .; J gene: TRBJ2-5; CDR3 protein: CASSLSGIQETQYF; CDR3 DNA: TGTGCCAGCAGCCTTAGCGGGATTCAAGAGACCCAGTACTTC
D gene: .; V gene: TRBV6-5; clone size: .; J gene: TRBJ1-5; CDR3 protein: CASSYEDQPQHF; CDR3 DNA: TGTGCCAGCAGTTACGAGGATCAGCCCCAGCATTTT
D gene: TRBD1; V gene: TRBV18; clone size: .; J gene: TRBJ1-5; CDR3 protein: CASSPSSRTGGYSNQPQHF; CDR3 DNA: TGTGCCAGCTCACCATCTTCGCGGACAGGGGGCTACAGCAATCAGCCCCAGCATTTT
D gene: TRBD1; V gene: TRBV7-3; clone size: few; J gene: TRBJ2-3; CDR3 protein: CASSLLGTESTDTQYF; CDR3 DNA: TGTGCCAGCAGCTTACTCGGGACAGAGAGTACAGATACGCAGTATTTT
D gene: .; V gene: TRBV28; clone size: .; J gene: TRBJ2-2; CDR3 protein: CASQFTGELFF; CDR3 DNA: TGTGCCAGCCAATTTACCGGGGAGCTGTTTTTT
D gene: .; V gene: TRBV19; clone size: .; J gene: TRBJ2-7; CDR3 protein: CASSIDRSYEQYF; CDR3 DNA: TGTGCCAGTAGTATAGACAGGTCCTACGAGCAGTACTTC
D gene: .; V gene: TRBV29-1; clone size: .; J gene: TRBJ2-7; CDR3 protein: CSVEGSRTGTYEQYF; CDR3 DNA: TGCAGCGTTGAAGGGTCGCGGACCGGGACCTACGAGCAGTACTTC
D gene: .; V gene: TRBV7-3; clone size: few; J gene: TRBJ1-2; CDR3 protein: CASSPGDNYGYTF; CDR3 DNA: TGTGCCAGCAGCCCAGGGGACAACTATGGCTACACCTTC
D gene: .; V gene: TRBV28; clone size: .; J gene: TRBJ2-7; CDR3 protein: CASSLSSLASSYEQYF; CDR3 DNA: TGTGCCAGCAGTTTATCGTCCCTAGCGTCCTCCTACGAGCAGTACTTC
D gene: TRBD2; V gene: TRBV18; clone size: .; J gene: TRBJ2-1; CDR3 protein: CASSPFTSGSKWTDNEQFF; CDR3 DNA: TGTGCCAGCTCACCTTTCACTAGCGGGAGCAAGTGGACGGACAATGAGCAGTTCTTC
D gene: .; V gene: TRBV4-3; clone size: few; J gene: TRBJ2-3; CDR3 protein: CASRKGGLTTDTQYF; CDR3 DNA: TGCGCCAGCAGAAAAGGGGGTCTTACGACAGATACGCAGTATTTT
D gene: .; V gene: TRBV7-7; clone size: .; J gene: TRBJ2-3; CDR3 protein: CASSPGVADTDTQYF; CDR3 DNA: TGTGCTAGCAGCCCAGGGGTAGCCGACACAGATACGCAGTATTTT
D gene: TRBD1; V gene: TRBV7-9; clone size: few; J gene: TRBJ1-2; CDR3 protein: CASSLDRGLGYGYTF; CDR3 DNA: TGTGCCAGCAGCCTTGACAGGGGGCTGGGCTATGGCTACACCTTC
D gene: TRBD2; V gene: TRBV7-2; clone size: .; J gene: TRBJ2-2; CDR3 protein: CASTQMYAGAGELFF; CDR3 DNA: TGTGCCAGCACCCAAATGTACGCGGGAGCCGGGGAGCTGTTTTTT
D gene: TRBD2; V gene: TRBV7-2; clone size: few; J gene: TRBJ2-1; CDR3 protein: CASSLDASGSWNEQFF; CDR3 DNA: TGTGCCAGCAGCTTAGATGCTAGCGGGAGTTGGAATGAGCAGTTCTTC
D gene: TRBD1; V gene: TRBV28; clone size: .; J gene: TRBJ1-5; CDR3 protein: CASSPGQGLGHF; CDR3 DNA: TGTGCCAGCAGTCCGGGACAGGGCTTAGGGCATTTT
D gene: .; V gene: TRBV9; clone size: once; J gene: TRBJ2-2; CDR3 protein: CASSAVPGSGELFF; CDR3 DNA: TGTGCCAGCAGCGCAGTCCCGGGGTCCGGGGAGCTGTTTTTT
D gene: TRBD2; V gene: TRBV7-9; clone size: .; J gene: TRBJ2-5; CDR3 protein: CASSSRTSGDQETQYF; CDR3 DNA: TGTGCCAGCAGCTCCCGGACTAGCGGGGACCAAGAGACCCAGTACTTC
D gene: TRBD1; V gene: TRBV5-1; clone size: .; J gene: TRBJ2-1; CDR3 protein: CASMTGSSYNEQFF; CDR3 DNA: TGCGCCAGCATGACAGGGAGCTCCTACAATGAGCAGTTCTTC
D gene: TRBD2; V gene: TRBV7-2; clone size: .; J gene: TRBJ2-3; CDR3 protein: CASSPDQIAGVADTQYF; CDR3 DNA: TGTGCCAGCAGCCCGGATCAGATAGCGGGAGTCGCAGATACGCAGTATTTT
D gene: .; V gene: TRBV7-8; clone size: few; J gene: TRBJ2-5; CDR3 protein: CASRPLDTVETQYF; CDR3 DNA: TGTGCCAGCAGGCCTCTCGACACGGTAGAGACCCAGTACTTC
D gene: .; V gene: TRBV30; clone size: few; J gene: TRBJ2-1; CDR3 protein: CAWSVPDRLVGNEQFF; CDR3 DNA: TGTGCCTGGAGTGTACCTGACAGGCTCGTGGGCAATGAGCAGTTCTTC
D gene: .; V gene: TRBV5-1; clone size: few; J gene: TRBJ1-2; CDR3 protein: CASSLKGDYGYTF; CDR3 DNA: TGCGCCAGCAGCTTGAAGGGGGACTATGGCTACACCTTC
D gene: TRBD1; V gene: TRBV7-2; clone size: .; J gene: TRBJ1-5; CDR3 protein: CASNKQGDQPQHF; CDR3 DNA: TGTGCCAGCAACAAACAGGGGGATCAGCCCCAGCATTTT
D gene: TRBD2; V gene: TRBV27; clone size: .; J gene: TRBJ2-7; CDR3 protein: CASSFRSGGGSSYEQYF; CDR3 DNA: TGTGCCAGCAGTTTCCGATCGGGCGGGGGAAGCTCCTACGAGCAGTACTTC
D gene: .; V gene: TRBV27; clone size: .; J gene: TRBJ2-2; CDR3 protein: CASSFGGTGELFF; CDR3 DNA: TGTGCCAGCAGTTTCGGTGGCACCGGGGAGCTGTTTTTT
D gene: TRBD2; V gene: TRBV19; clone size: few; J gene: TRBJ2-1; CDR3 protein: CASSIGLVAGGEQFF; CDR3 DNA: TGTGCCAGTAGTATAGGACTGGTCGCGGGAGGGGAGCAGTTCTTC
D gene: TRBD2; V gene: TRBV9; clone size: .; J gene: TRBJ2-3; CDR3 protein: CASSSIAGGTDTQYF; CDR3 DNA: TGTGCCAGCAGCTCAATAGCGGGAGGCACAGATACGCAGTATTTT
D gene: TRBD2; V gene: TRBV28; clone size: .; J gene: TRBJ2-1; CDR3 protein: CASSKMGLGVNEQFF; CDR3 DNA: TGTGCCAGCAGTAAAATGGGACTAGGGGTCAATGAGCAGTTCTTC
D gene: TRBD2; V gene: TRBV18; clone size: few; J gene: TRBJ2-3; CDR3 protein: CASSPRASGSMDTQYF; CDR3 DNA: TGTGCCAGCTCACCACGCGCTAGCGGGAGTATGGATACGCAGTATTTT
D gene: TRBD1; V gene: TRBV5-1; clone size: .; J gene: TRBJ2-7; CDR3 protein: CASSSGQGANEQYF; CDR3 DNA: TGCGCCAGCAGCTCGGGACAGGGGGCGAACGAGCAGTACTTC
D gene: .; V gene: TRBV29-1; clone size: .; J gene: TRBJ1-1; CDR3 protein: CSVLSPGGTEAFF; CDR3 DNA: TGCAGCGTCCTCAGCCCCGGAGGGACTGAAGCTTTCTTT
D gene: .; V gene: TRBV12-5; clone size: few; J gene: TRBJ2-1; CDR3 protein: CASGLVLGSSYNEQFF; CDR3 DNA: TGTGCTAGTGGTTTGGTACTCGGGAGCTCCTACAATGAGCAGTTCTTC
D gene: .; V gene: TRBV21-1; clone size: .; J gene: TRBJ2-5; CDR3 protein: CASSLRRGRGGETQYF; CDR3 DNA: TGTGCCAGCAGCCTTCGGAGGGGAAGGGGGGGAGAGACCCAGTACTTC
D gene: .; V gene: TRBV30; clone size: few; J gene: TRBJ1-3; CDR3 protein: CAWSGKRGSGNTIYF; CDR3 DNA: TGTGCCTGGAGTGGAAAACGGGGATCTGGAAACACCATATATTTT
D gene: .; V gene: TRBV30; clone size: .; J gene: TRBJ1-4; CDR3 protein: CAWRSPGPEKLFF; CDR3 DNA: TGTGCCTGGAGGAGCCCAGGGCCCGAAAAACTGTTTTTT
D gene: .; V gene: TRBV7-6; clone size: .; J gene: TRBJ1-2; CDR3 protein: CASSSQGSVGYTF; CDR3 DNA: TGTGCCAGCAGCTCTCAGGGGTCGGTAGGCTACACCTTC
D gene: .; V gene: TRBV11-2; clone size: .; J gene: TRBJ2-4; CDR3 protein: CASSPGNIQYF; CDR3 DNA: TGTGCCAGCAGCCCCGGGAACATTCAGTACTTC
D gene: TRBD2; V gene: TRBV9; clone size: few; J gene: TRBJ2-1; CDR3 protein: CASSGTSGFSYNEQFF; CDR3 DNA: TGTGCCAGCAGCGGGACTAGCGGGTTCTCCTACAATGAGCAGTTCTTC
D gene: .; V gene: TRBV6-6; clone size: .; J gene: TRBJ2-7; CDR3 protein: CASSYEQGSEQYF; CDR3 DNA: TGTGCCAGCAGTTACGAACAGGGCAGCGAGCAGTACTTC
D gene: .; V gene: TRBV6-6; clone size: .; J gene: TRBJ1-1; CDR3 protein: CASTRGSPLPEAFF; CDR3 DNA: TGTGCCAGCACTAGGGGAAGTCCACTGCCTGAAGCTTTCTTT
D gene: TRBD1; V gene: TRBV6-1; clone size: .; J gene: TRBJ2-7; CDR3 protein: CASRDHQGASYEQYF; CDR3 DNA: TGTGCCAGCAGAGACCATCAGGGGGCATCCTACGAGCAGTACTTC
D gene: TRBD1; V gene: TRBV20-1; clone size: few; J gene: TRBJ1-5; CDR3 protein: CSAGGDQPQHF; CDR3 DNA: TGCAGTGCAGGGGGCGATCAGCCCCAGCATTTT
D gene: TRBD1; V gene: TRBV27; clone size: .; J gene: TRBJ1-1; CDR3 protein: CASNPQGTGMNTEAFF; CDR3 DNA: TGTGCCAGCAACCCGCAAGGGACAGGGATGAACACTGAAGCTTTCTTT
D gene: TRBD2; V gene: TRBV7-3; clone size: .; J gene: TRBJ2-5; CDR3 protein: CASSLTRSGSETQYF; CDR3 DNA: TGTGCCAGCAGCTTAACGAGGAGCGGGAGTGAGACCCAGTACTTC
D gene: TRBD1; V gene: TRBV7-7; clone size: .; J gene: TRBJ2-1; CDR3 protein: CASSLHVPDRVSYNEQFF; CDR3 DNA: TGTGCTAGCAGCTTACACGTCCCGGACAGGGTCTCCTACAATGAGCAGTTCTTC